The 3 T cell receptor beta chains in this list originate from one sample, sequenced in a study of PD-L1 blockade in urothelial cancer. Time point noted: peripheral blood 6 weeks after treatment start. TCRdb's table, derived via immunoSEQ multiplex PCR, lists solely in-frame clones and lacks some. The sample has about 120,000 clones, roughly 82% seen once. The material was PBMCs, obtained around atezolizumab (anti-PD-L1) treatment. The origin of the receptors is a man aged 50 or older with urothelial cancer.

CDR3 residues: CASRPGGNTEAFF. CDR3 coding DNA: TGTGCCAGCAGGCCCGGGGGGAACACTGAAGCTTTCTTT. The rearrangement links TRBV28 to TRBJ1-1; TRBD1 is a possible D gene (5 bases). V was clipped by 6 bases and J by 1 base, with 9 bases between them. The CDR3 is made up of 13 amino acids. CDR1 and CDR2 (germline): MDHEN, SYDVKM.

The chain has TRBV10-3 and TRBJ2-5; 8 bases match TRBD1. This CDR3 has 13 amino acids. Germline V gene sequence: CDR1 ENHRY, CDR2 SYGVKD. J gave up 3 bases and V 9 bases, and 6 bases lay outside the gene matches. CDR3 sequence reads: CAIGDRGEETQYF. In nucleotides, the CDR3 is TGTGCCATTGGAGACAGGGGAGAAGAGACCCAGTACTTC.

V and J are TRBV5-4 and TRBJ1-6; TRBD1 matches 7 bases. The CDR3 has 14 residues. Germline CDR1 SGHNT, CDR2 YYREEE (reference sequence). J gave up 7 bases and V 4 bases, and 5 bases lay outside the gene matches. CDR3 region: CASSPGQTNSPLHF. The CDR3 coding sequence is TGTGCCAGCAGCCCGGGACAGACGAATTCACCCCTCCACTTT.